This TCR beta chain was documented in a study of radiotherapy plus CTLA-4 blockade in lung cancer. Trimming took 4 bases from V and 8 from J; bases not matched to a gene: 4. The CDR3 is made up of 15 amino acids. In germline, CDR1 is SGHDT, CDR2 YYEEEE. The method was immunoSEQ multiplex PCR; TCRdb's version includes in-frame clones alone and lacks a portion of them. The table includes fewer than 70,000 clones, about 80% detected once. This chain links TRBV5-6 with TRBJ2-1; 15 nucleotides align to TRBD2. The material sequenced was peripheral blood, taken from a patient treated with radiotherapy plus ipilimumab. The clonotype was recovered from a human donor with non-small cell lung cancer who had a complete response to radiotherapy plus ipilimumab. In DNA, the CDR3 is TGTGCCAGCAGCACCGGACTAGCGGGGGGGTATGAGCAGTTCTTC. Encoded protein: CASSTGLAGGYEQFF.